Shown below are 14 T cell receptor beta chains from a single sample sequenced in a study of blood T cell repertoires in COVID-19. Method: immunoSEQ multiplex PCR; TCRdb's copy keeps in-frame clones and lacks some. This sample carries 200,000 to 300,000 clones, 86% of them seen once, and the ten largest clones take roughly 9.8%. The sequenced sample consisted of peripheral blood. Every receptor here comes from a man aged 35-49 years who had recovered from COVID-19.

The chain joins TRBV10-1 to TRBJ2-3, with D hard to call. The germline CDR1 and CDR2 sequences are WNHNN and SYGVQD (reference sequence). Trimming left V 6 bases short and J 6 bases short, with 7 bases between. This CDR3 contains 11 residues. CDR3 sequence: CASSLGDTQYF. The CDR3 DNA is TGCGCCAGCAGCCTCGGGGATACGCAGTATTTT.

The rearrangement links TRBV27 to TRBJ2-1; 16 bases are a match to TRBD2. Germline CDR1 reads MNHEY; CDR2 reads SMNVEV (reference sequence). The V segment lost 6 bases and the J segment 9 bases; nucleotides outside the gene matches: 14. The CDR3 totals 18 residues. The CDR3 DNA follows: TGTGCCAGCAGGCCTGCCTCCGGGACTAGCGGGAGGGCCAGTGAGCAGTTCTTC. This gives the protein CASRPASGTSGRASEQFF.

The DNA of the CDR3 is TGCGCCAGCAGCCAAGATCCGGGGGGATCCTACGAGCAGTACTTC. It codes for CASSQDPGGSYEQYF. The chain uses TRBV4-1 and TRBJ2-7, with 7 bases fitting TRBD2. Trimming at V came to 0 bases and at J to 1 base, leaving 3 bases not matched to a gene. Per the germline V gene, CDR1 is MGHRA and CDR2 is YSYEKL. The CDR3 has 15 residues.

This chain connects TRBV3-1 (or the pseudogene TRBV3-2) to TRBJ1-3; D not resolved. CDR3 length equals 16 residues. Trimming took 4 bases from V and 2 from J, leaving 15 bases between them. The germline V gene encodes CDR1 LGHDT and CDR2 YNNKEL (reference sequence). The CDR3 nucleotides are TGTGCCAGCAGCCGCCGAGTTTGCAGGCCTGGAAACACCATATATTTT. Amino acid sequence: CASSRRVCRPGNTIYF.

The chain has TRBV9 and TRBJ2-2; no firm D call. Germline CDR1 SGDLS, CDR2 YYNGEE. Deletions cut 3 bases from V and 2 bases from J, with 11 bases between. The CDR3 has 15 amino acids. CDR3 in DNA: TGTGCCAGCAGCGCCGACACTCTTAACACCGGGGAGCTGTTTTTT. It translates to CASSADTLNTGELFF. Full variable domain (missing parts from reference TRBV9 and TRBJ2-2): DSGVTQTPKHLITATGQRVTLRCSPRSGDLSVYWYQQSLDQGLQFLIQYYNGEERAKGNILERFSAQQFPDLHSELNLSSLELGDSALYFCASSADTLNTGELFFGEGSRLTVL.

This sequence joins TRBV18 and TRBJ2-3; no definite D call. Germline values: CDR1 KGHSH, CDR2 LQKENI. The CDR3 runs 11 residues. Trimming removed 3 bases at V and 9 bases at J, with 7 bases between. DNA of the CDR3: TGTGCCAGCTCACCCTTACTCACGCAGTATTTT. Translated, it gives CASSPLLTQYF.

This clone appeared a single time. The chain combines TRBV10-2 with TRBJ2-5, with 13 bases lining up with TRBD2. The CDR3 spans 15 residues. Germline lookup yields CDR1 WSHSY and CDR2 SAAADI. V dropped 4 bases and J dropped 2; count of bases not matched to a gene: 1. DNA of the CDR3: TGCGCCAGCAGTGTGGGACTAGCGGGGCAAGAGACCCAGTACTTC. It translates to CASSVGLAGQETQYF.

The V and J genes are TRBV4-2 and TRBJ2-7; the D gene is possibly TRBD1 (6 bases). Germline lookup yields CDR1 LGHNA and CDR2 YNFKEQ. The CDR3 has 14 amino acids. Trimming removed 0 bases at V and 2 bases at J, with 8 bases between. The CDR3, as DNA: TGTGCCAGCAGCCAAGAAGGGGGAACCTACGAGCAGTACTTC. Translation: CASSQEGGTYEQYF.

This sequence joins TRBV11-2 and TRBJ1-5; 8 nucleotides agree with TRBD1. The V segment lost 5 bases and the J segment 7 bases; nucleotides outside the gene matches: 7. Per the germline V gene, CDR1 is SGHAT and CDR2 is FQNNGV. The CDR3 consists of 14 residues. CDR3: CASSATGGGQPQHF. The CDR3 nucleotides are TGTGCCAGCAGCGCAACAGGGGGTGGGCAGCCCCAGCATTTT.

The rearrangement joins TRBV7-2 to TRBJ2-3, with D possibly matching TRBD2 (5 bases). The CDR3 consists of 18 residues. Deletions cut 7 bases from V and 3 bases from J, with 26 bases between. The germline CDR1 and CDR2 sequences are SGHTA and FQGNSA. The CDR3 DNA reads TGTGCCAGCACCTCCACCGCCCGGGGATGGCCGGGGACAGATACGCAGTATTTT. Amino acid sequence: CASTSTARGWPGTDTQYF. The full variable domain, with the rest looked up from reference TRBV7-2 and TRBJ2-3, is GAGVSQSPSNKVTEKGKDVELRCDPISGHTALYWYRQSLGQGLEFLIYFQGNSAPDKSGLPSDRFSAERTGGSVSTLTIQRTQQEDSAVYLCASTSTARGWPGTDTQYFGPGTRLTVL.

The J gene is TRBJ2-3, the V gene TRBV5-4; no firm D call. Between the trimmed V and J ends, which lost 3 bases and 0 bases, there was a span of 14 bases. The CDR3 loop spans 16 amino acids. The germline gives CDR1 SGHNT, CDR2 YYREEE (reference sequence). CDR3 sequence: CASSYPLAESTDTQYF. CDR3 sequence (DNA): TGTGCCAGCAGCTATCCCCTGGCGGAAAGCACAGATACGCAGTATTTT.

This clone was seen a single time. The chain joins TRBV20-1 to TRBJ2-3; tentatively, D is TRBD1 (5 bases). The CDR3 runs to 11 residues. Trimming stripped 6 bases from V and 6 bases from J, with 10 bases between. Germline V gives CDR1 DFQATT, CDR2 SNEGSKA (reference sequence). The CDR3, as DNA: TGCAGTGCCCTACAGGAGGATACGCAGTATTTT. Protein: CSALQEDTQYF.

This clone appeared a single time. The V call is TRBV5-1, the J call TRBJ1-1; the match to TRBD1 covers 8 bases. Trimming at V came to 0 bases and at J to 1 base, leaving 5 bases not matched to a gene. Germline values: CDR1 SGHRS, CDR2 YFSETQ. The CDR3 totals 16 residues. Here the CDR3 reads CASSLASGGPNTEAFF. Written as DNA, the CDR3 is TGCGCCAGCAGCTTGGCGTCAGGGGGCCCGAACACTGAAGCTTTCTTT.

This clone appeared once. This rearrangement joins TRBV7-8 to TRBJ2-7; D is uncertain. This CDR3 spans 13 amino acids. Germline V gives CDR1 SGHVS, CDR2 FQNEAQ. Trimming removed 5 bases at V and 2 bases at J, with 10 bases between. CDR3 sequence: CASSEYRAYEQYF. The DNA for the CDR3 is TGTGCCAGCAGCGAGTACCGGGCCTACGAGCAGTACTTC. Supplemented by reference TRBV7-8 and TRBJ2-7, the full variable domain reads GAGVSQSPRYKVAKRGQDVALRCDPISGHVSLFWYQQALGQGPEFLTYFQNEAQLDKSGLPSDRFFAERPEGSVSTLKIQRTQQEDSAVYLCASSEYRAYEQYFGPGTRLTVT.